The 9 T cell receptor beta chains below all came from one sample that was sequenced in a study of blood T cell repertoires in COVID-19. The method was immunoSEQ multiplex PCR; TCRdb's version includes in-frame clones alone and lacks a portion of them. The table has some 88,000 clones, approximately 91% seen once. Specimen: peripheral blood. The receptors stem from a human donor with active COVID-19. The donor label of this sample is uncertain.

The chain carries TRBV28 and TRBJ1-6; D call uncertain. Germline values: CDR1 MDHEN, CDR2 SYDVKM. Trimming took off 5 bases at V and 4 bases at J, with 6 bases between the two ends. This CDR3 is built from 13 residues. CDR3 nucleotides: TGTGCCAGCAGTCTCCTGTATAATTCACCCCTCCACTTT. It translates to CASSLLYNSPLHF.

This clone was found once. The V gene is TRBV19, the J gene TRBJ2-1; possibly TRBD2 for D (6 bases). Trimming left V 2 bases short and J 2 bases short, with 13 bases between. CDR3 length: 16 residues. Germline values: CDR1 LNHDA, CDR2 SQIVND (reference sequence). The CDR3 region has the DNA TGTGCCAGTAGTATAACGGAGGGGCGCGCCTACAATGAGCAGTTCTTC. This sequence encodes CASSITEGRAYNEQFF.

V usage is TRBV29-1 and J usage is TRBJ2-7; 8 nucleotides agree with TRBD1. V dropped 4 bases and J dropped 0; count of bases not matched to a gene: 5. The CDR3 is made up of 14 amino acids. Germline CDR1 is SQVTM and CDR2 is ANQGSEA. Written as DNA, the CDR3 is TGCAGCGTTGTAAGAACAGGGGGCTCCTACGAGCAGTACTTC. Translation: CSVVRTGGSYEQYF.

The chain carries TRBV24-1 and TRBJ2-7, with D perhaps TRBD1 (5 bases). This CDR3 region has 13 residues. The germline V and J ends were trimmed by 5 bases and 7 bases, with 14 bases remaining between them. Germline V lookup: CDR1 KGHDR, CDR2 SFDVKD. CDR3 sequence (DNA): TGTGCCACCAGTGCTGGGGCATTATCGGAGCAGTACTTC. Amino acid sequence: CATSAGALSEQYF.

This clone was seen only once. This chain connects TRBV18 to TRBJ2-7, with 7 bases matching TRBD1. Germline V lookup: CDR1 KGHSH, CDR2 LQKENI. The length of the CDR3 is 14 residues. V lost 2 bases, J lost 4 bases, and 5 bases stayed unmatched. CDR3 sequence (DNA): TGTGCCAGCTCACCATTTCAGGGGGATTACGAGCAGTACTTC. Protein: CASSPFQGDYEQYF.

The chain links TRBV5-5 to TRBJ2-1, with D possibly matching TRBD1 (5 bases). CDR3 size: 15 residues. V lost 1 base to trimming and J lost 3 bases, with 11 bases between them. Germline CDR1 reads SGHKS; CDR2 reads YYEKEE (reference sequence). This CDR3 reads CASSLLLTDYNEQFF. CDR3 bases: TGTGCCAGCAGCTTGCTTCTGACAGACTACAATGAGCAGTTCTTC. Full variable domain (missing parts from reference TRBV5-5 and TRBJ2-1): DAGVTQSPTHLIKTRGQQVTLRCSPISGHKSVSWYQQVLGQGPQFIFQYYEKEERGRGNFPDRFSARQFPNYSSELNVNALLLGDSALYLCASSLLLTDYNEQFFGPGTRLTVL.

The chain is built from TRBV24-1 and TRBJ2-7, with a weak D call TRBD1 (5 bases). The V end lost 3 bases, the J end lost 6 bases, and 11 bases lay between the germline ends. CDR1 and CDR2 (germline): KGHDR, SFDVKD. This CDR3 has 13 residues. The DNA for the CDR3 is TGTGCCACCAGTGATCCCCAGGGTCGCGAGCAGTACTTC. Protein sequence: CATSDPQGREQYF.

The chain employs TRBV28 and TRBJ1-2; the match to TRBD1 covers 9 bases. V gave up 6 bases and J gave up 5 bases; unmatched junction bases: 7. The CDR3 runs 14 residues. Germline CDR1 MDHEN, CDR2 SYDVKM. CDR3: CASRYRGQRYGYTF. The CDR3 DNA sequence: TGTGCCAGCAGATACAGGGGGCAGCGGTATGGCTACACCTTC.

The chain has TRBV5-1 and TRBJ1-2; 10 positions match TRBD1. Germline V lookup: CDR1 SGHRS, CDR2 YFSETQ. The CDR3 loop spans 17 amino acids. V dropped 0 bases and J dropped 0; count of bases not matched to a gene: 5. The CDR3: CASSLGGTGEANYGYTF. The CDR3 DNA reads TGCGCCAGCAGCTTGGGTGGGACAGGGGAAGCTAACTATGGCTACACCTTC.